This passage covers 25 T cell receptor beta chains from one sample sequenced in a study of T cells in Graves' hyperthyroidism and ophthalmopathy. RNA transcripts yielded amplified TCR beta CDR3 regions. The HTBI primer set was used in a first-round RT-PCR of the TCR CDR3. MiXCR, applied by TCRdb to the multiplex PCR reads, yields one record per CDR3 protein. The data hold 500,000 to 600,000 distinct CDR3 sequences, with 46% observed a single time. Sample: peripheral blood or thyroid tissue (not recorded which). The receptors here all came from an adult woman with Graves' disease, either hyperthyroidism or ophthalmopathy (not recorded which).

The J gene is TRBJ1-5, the V gene TRBV2; D call uncertain. There are 14 residues in the CDR3. From germline, CDR1 is SNHLY and CDR2 FYNNEI. The V end lost 8 bases, the J end lost 1 base, and 12 bases lay between the germline ends. Here the CDR3 reads CASHGVLSNQPQHF. The CDR3 DNA follows: TGTGCCAGCCATGGGGTGCTAAGCAATCAGCCCCAGCATTTT.

The chain recombines TRBV10-3 with TRBJ2-6, with D unresolved. Germline V gives CDR1 ENHRY, CDR2 SYGVKD. The CDR3 sequence is 16 residues long. Trimming took 4 bases from V and 2 from J, leaving 12 bases between them. DNA for the CDR3: TGTGCCATCAGTGCGGATGACTTCGCTGGGGCCAACGTCCTGACTTTC. This encodes CAISADDFAGANVLTF.

In its sample, this clonotype was seen many times. The chain uses TRBV6-1 and TRBJ1-5, with 12 bases matching TRBD1. This CDR3 region has 18 residues. V lost 0 bases and J lost 2; bases outside the gene matches: 5. The germline V gene encodes CDR1 MNHNS and CDR2 SASEGT. The CDR3 loop is CASSEAAGTGGGNQPQHF. The CDR3 nucleotides read TGTGCCAGCAGTGAAGCGGCAGGGACAGGGGGCGGCAATCAGCCCCAGCATTTT.

As to this clonotype: The missing conserved phenylalanine or tryptophan at the end of this CDR3 makes a read error likely. Because the CDR3's place on the DNA is in doubt, the DNA is left out and the CDR3 is given as listed by TCRdb. V is TRBV7-9 and J is TRBJ1-3; the table names TRBD1, a call not compared with the DNA. The germline gives CDR1 SEHNR, CDR2 FQNEAQ (reference sequence). The CDR3 is made up of 12 amino acids, end residues included. The CDR3 protein is CASSLTPPGQYT.

This chain links TRBV11-1 with TRBJ2-7; the match to TRBD1 covers 9 bases. J was trimmed by 6 bases and V by 5 bases; bases with no gene match: 8. The CDR3 spans 14 residues. Germline V lookup: CDR1 SGHAT, CDR2 FQDESV (reference sequence). The CDR3 reads CASSPGTGTSEQYF. CDR3 DNA sequence: TGTGCCAGCAGCCCTGGGACAGGGACATCCGAGCAGTACTTC. Full variable domain (remainder filled in from reference TRBV11-1 and TRBJ2-7): EAEVAQSPRYKITEKSQAVAFWCDPISGHATLYWYRQILGQGPELLVQFQDESVVDDSQLPKDRFSAERLKGVDSTLKIQPAELGDSAMYLCASSPGTGTSEQYFGPGTRLTVT.

As regards this clonotype: This clone may be a read error of a much larger clone one base away. The CDR3 bases are TGTGCCAGTAGTATTTGGAGCGGGAAGTACACCGGGGAGCTGTTTTTT. Residues: CASSIWSGKYTGELFF. The J gene is TRBJ2-2, the V gene TRBV19, with 7 bases matching TRBD2. Germline trimming cut 3 bases from V and 3 bases from J; bases unmatched to any gene: 7. Germline V gene data show CDR1 as LNHDA and CDR2 as SQIVND (reference sequence). The CDR3 covers 16 residues.

The chain combines TRBV25-1 with TRBJ2-5; D gene unclear. The CDR3 loop spans 13 amino acids. Germline CDR1 is MGHDK and CDR2 is SYGVNS. The V end lost 7 bases, the J end lost 1 base, and 10 bases lay between the germline ends. For the CDR3, the DNA is TGTGCCAGCAATCACCCGGCCCAAGAGACCCAGTACTTC. This gives the protein CASNHPAQETQYF. Filled out from reference TRBV25-1 and TRBJ2-5, the complete variable domain reads EADIYQTPRYLVIGTGKKITLECSQTMGHDKMYWYQQDPGMELHLIHYSYGVNSTEKGDLSSESTVSRIRTEHFPLTLESARPSHTSQYLCASNHPAQETQYFGPGTRLLVL.

The CDR3: CATSRDADPSGANVLTF. The CDR3 DNA reads as TGTGCCACCAGCAGAGATGCGGACCCCTCTGGGGCCAACGTCCTGACTTTC. The rearrangement uses TRBV15 and TRBJ2-6; no definite D call. Trimming took off 0 bases at V and 0 bases at J, with 9 bases between the two ends. This CDR3 spans 17 amino acids. Looked up from germline, CDR1 is LNHNV and CDR2 is YYDKDF (reference sequence).

This sequence joins TRBV6-2 or TRBV6-3 and TRBJ1-5, with 7 bases lining up with TRBD1. Germline V gene lookup returns CDR1 MNHEY and CDR2 SVGEGT. This CDR3 has 18 amino acids. V lost 8 bases, J lost 1 base, and 17 bases stayed unmatched. The CDR3 reads CASGLQGSPWGSNQPQHF. The CDR3 nucleotides read TGTGCCAGCGGGCTACAGGGGAGCCCTTGGGGAAGCAATCAGCCCCAGCATTTT.

This clonotype was found a few times. This chain connects TRBV25-1 to TRBJ1-3; D is perhaps TRBD1 (5 bases). The CDR3 is made up of 14 amino acids. Deletions cut 6 bases from V and 4 bases from J, with 13 bases between. The germline V gene encodes CDR1 MGHDK and CDR2 SYGVNS. The CDR3: CASRGDSPGNTIYF. In nucleotides, the CDR3 is TGTGCCAGCAGGGGGGATTCTCCCGGAAACACCATATATTTT.

CDR3 region: CASSGAGATMETQYF. The CDR3 region has the DNA TGTGCCAGCAGCGGGGCGGGGGCTACGATGGAGACCCAGTACTTC. The rearrangement uses TRBV12-3 or TRBV12-4 and TRBJ2-5; D is possibly TRBD2 (7 bases). V dropped 6 bases and J dropped 5 bases, with 19 bases sitting between them. CDR3 length equals 15 residues.

As for this clonotype: A junction end diverges from the germline sequence, so it may reflect a read error. The J gene is TRBJ2-7, the V gene TRBV12-3 or TRBV12-4; 7 bases are a match to TRBD1. This CDR3 is built from 14 residues. CDR3 nucleotide sequence: TGCGCCAGCAGTAGGGCAGGGACAGAGTACGAGCAGTACTTC. It codes for CASSRAGTEYEQYF.

This clonotype occurred many times. This chain joins TRBV6-1 and TRBJ1-6; 7 bases align to TRBD1. V trimming: 3 bases; J trimming: 7 bases; junction bases outside the gene matches: 6. The CDR3 length is 15 residues. The germline CDR1 and CDR2 sequences are MNHNS and SASEGT. The CDR3 protein is CASSDLTGRNSPLHF. In DNA, the CDR3 is TGTGCCAGCAGTGACCTGACAGGGCGGAATTCACCCCTCCACTTT.

This clonotype was counted many times. CDR3 protein: CASSPPLQETQYF. CDR3 nucleotide sequence: TGTGCCAGCAGCCCCCCACTGCAAGAGACCCAGTACTTC. The V and J genes are TRBV12-3 or TRBV12-4 and TRBJ2-5; D gene ambiguous. The CDR3 is 13 residues long. V was pared by 6 bases and J by 2 bases, with 10 bases between.

This clonotype was recorded only once. The V and J genes are TRBV7-9 and TRBJ1-2, with D tentatively TRBD1 (5 bases). The CDR3 has 14 amino acids. Germline CDR1 is SEHNR and CDR2 is FQNEAQ (reference sequence). V was shortened by 4 bases and J by 10 bases, with 19 bases between the two germline ends. In DNA form, the CDR3 reads TGTGCCAGCAGCTGGGACCAGGAAGTATACGACTACACCTTC. Translation: CASSWDQEVYDYTF.

The V and J genes are TRBV11-2 and TRBJ2-2; D might be TRBD2 (5 bases). Trimming took 5 bases from V and 5 from J, leaving 12 bases between them. CDR1 is SGHAT, CDR2 FQNNGV, per germline. The CDR3 runs to 14 residues. The CDR3 nucleotides read TGTGCCAGCAGCCTGGACTCGAGGACCGGGGAGCTGTTTTTT. It yields the protein CASSLDSRTGELFF.

This clonotype was detected many times. The V call is TRBV2, the J call TRBJ2-2; D is uncertain. Trimming removed 2 bases from V and 4 bases from J, with 11 bases in between. Per germline, CDR1 SNHLY and CDR2 FYNNEI. The CDR3 extends over 15 amino acids. The CDR3 reads CASSESRSITGELFF. CDR3 bases: TGTGCCAGCAGTGAATCGCGGTCGATCACCGGGGAGCTGTTTTTT.

The chain uses TRBV7-2 and TRBJ1-1, with TRBD1 identical over 8 bases. CDR1 and CDR2 from the germline V gene are SGHTA and FQGNSA. This CDR3 contains 16 residues. V trimming: 1 base; J trimming: 1 base; junction bases outside the gene matches: 5. CDR3 sequence reads: CASSLVGTGGNTEAFF. The CDR3 DNA is TGTGCCAGCAGCTTAGTCGGGACAGGCGGGAACACTGAAGCTTTCTTT.

Only a few counts were recorded for this clonotype. The genes are TRBV6-2 or TRBV6-3 and TRBJ2-2; no reliable D call. CDR3 size: 15 residues. Between the trimmed V and J ends, which lost 6 bases and 0 bases, there was a span of 11 bases. Germline CDR1 MNHEY, CDR2 SVGEGT. CDR3 sequence reads: CASSRSYANTGELFF. CDR3 in DNA: TGTGCCAGCAGCCGGTCATATGCGAACACCGGGGAGCTGTTTTTT.

This clonotype was detected many times. This chain uses TRBV12-3 or TRBV12-4 with TRBJ1-1; D perhaps matches TRBD1 (5 bases). Trimming removed 3 bases at V and 1 base at J, with 12 bases between. The CDR3 totals 15 residues. The CDR3: CASSLHGDRNTEAFF. The CDR3 DNA reads TGTGCCAGCAGTTTGCACGGGGACCGGAACACTGAAGCTTTCTTT.

The gene calls are TRBV11-2 and TRBJ1-2; 8 bases agree with TRBD1. The germline V gene has CDR1 SGHAT and CDR2 FQNNGV. The CDR3 spans 15 residues. J gave up 2 bases and V 5 bases, and 7 bases lay outside the gene matches. The CDR3 sequence is CASSREGQANYGYTF. The CDR3 nucleotides are TGTGCCAGCAGCCGCGAGGGACAGGCCAACTATGGCTACACCTTC.

The genes are TRBV28 and TRBJ2-3; 7 bases line up with TRBD2. J lost 2 bases, V lost 8 bases, and 10 bases had no gene match. The germline gives CDR1 MDHEN, CDR2 SYDVKM. This CDR3 has 15 amino acids. This chain's CDR3 is CASGLGGGVTDTQYF. The CDR3 DNA sequence: TGTGCCAGCGGCCTTGGGGGGGGTGTCACAGATACGCAGTATTTT.

This clonotype was counted many times. The chain recombines TRBV2 with TRBJ2-2; tentative D call: TRBD1 (6 bases). Trimming removed 5 bases from V and 5 bases from J, with 12 bases in between. There are 14 residues in the CDR3. In germline, CDR1 is SNHLY, CDR2 FYNNEI. CDR3 in DNA: TGTGCCAGCAGTAGACAGGCGAGAACCGGGGAGCTGTTTTTT. It translates to CASSRQARTGELFF.

This clonotype was counted many times. The chain couples TRBV20-1 to TRBJ1-5, with 9 bases lining up with TRBD1. Germline CDR1 reads DFQATT; CDR2 reads SNEGSKA (reference sequence). V shed 1 base and J 5 bases; nucleotides not matched to a gene: 3. The CDR3 runs 14 residues. The CDR3 protein is CSARVDRGYQPQHF. The CDR3 DNA is TGCAGTGCTAGAGTGGACAGGGGCTATCAGCCCCAGCATTTT.

The genes are TRBV6-1 and TRBJ1-2; maybe TRBD1 (5 bases). V gave up 6 bases and J gave up 7 bases, with 12 bases separating them. Germline V gene sequence: CDR1 MNHNS, CDR2 SASEGT. This CDR3 has 12 amino acids. The CDR3 loop is CASRIEGTGYTF. The CDR3 DNA follows: TGTGCCAGCAGAATCGAGGGGACTGGCTACACCTTC.